This entry lists 13 T cell receptor beta chains sequenced from one sample in a study of shared clonotypes between healthy human individuals. The protocol was immunoSEQ multiplex PCR, while the TCRdb copy is restricted to in-frame clones and leaves out a portion. The sample lists about 870,000 clones, more than 85% occurring once. CD8 cells regarded as naive lacked CD45RO, were positively chosen for CCR7, and omitted terminally differentiated effector memory CD45RA+ cells. Material for sequencing was naive CD8+ T cells sorted from blood. These receptors came from a man in his thirties or forties in good health.

The chain employs TRBV2 and TRBJ2-1, with 10 positions matching TRBD2. J was trimmed by 6 bases and V by 6 bases; bases with no gene match: 20. The V gene's germline CDR1 is SNHLY and CDR2 FYNNEI. This CDR3 spans 19 amino acids. CDR3 amino acids: CASSAGGTSVNQIFNEQFF. The CDR3 coding sequence is TGTGCCAGCAGCGCTGGAGGGACTAGCGTCAATCAGATCTTCAATGAGCAGTTCTTC.

The chain has TRBV29-1 and TRBJ2-7; D is possibly TRBD2 (5 bases). The CDR3 has 14 residues. The germline CDR1 and CDR2 sequences are SQVTM and ANQGSEA. V was trimmed by 4 bases and J by 2 bases, leaving 15 bases between them. CDR3 nucleotides: TGCAGCGTTGTCCCTTCGGGGTCGCCCTACGAGCAGTACTTC. The encoded protein is CSVVPSGSPYEQYF.

This clone was picked up a small number of times. The same CDR3 also results from other DNA sequences found in this sample. J is TRBJ2-5 and V is TRBV9; the D gene is possibly TRBD1 (6 bases). The V end was cut by 4 bases, the J end by 5 bases, with 15 bases between. Germline V CDR1 and CDR2: SGDLS, YYNGEE. CDR3 length equals 14 residues. For the CDR3, the DNA is TGTGCCAGCAGCCCTGGGTGGGGGCGCGAGACCCAGTACTTC. As protein: CASSPGWGRETQYF.

In this sample, this clone turned up once. The genes are TRBV27 and TRBJ1-1; TRBD1 is a possible D gene (6 bases). V lost 5 bases to trimming and J lost 1 base, with 14 bases between them. This CDR3 region has 15 residues. Germline V lookup: CDR1 MNHEY, CDR2 SMNVEV (reference sequence). This CDR3 is CASSLRATGNTEAFF. CDR3 coding DNA: TGTGCCAGCAGTCTCCGCGCGACAGGGAACACTGAAGCTTTCTTT.

The chain links TRBV19 to TRBJ2-1, with 7 positions matching TRBD2. The V gene's germline CDR1 is LNHDA and CDR2 SQIVND (reference sequence). This CDR3 is 16 amino acids long. V lost 3 bases, J lost 4 bases, and 9 bases stayed unmatched. CDR3 region: CASSMSAAGRYNEQFF. CDR3 bases: TGTGCCAGTAGTATGTCGGCAGCGGGAAGGTACAATGAGCAGTTCTTC.

The rearrangement uses TRBV7-2 and TRBJ2-3; D is unresolved. Germline V lookup: CDR1 SGHTA, CDR2 FQGNSA. V was trimmed by 5 bases and J by 0 bases, leaving 12 bases between them. This CDR3 has 15 residues. The CDR3 loop reads CASSKVLPSTDTQYF. The CDR3, as DNA: TGTGCCAGCAGCAAGGTGCTACCGAGCACAGATACGCAGTATTTT.

The J gene is TRBJ1-5, the V gene TRBV6-5, with D hard to call. Per germline, CDR1 MNHEY and CDR2 SVGAGI. This CDR3 comprises 14 residues. Deletions cut 5 bases from V and 10 bases from J, with 18 bases between. CDR3 nucleotides: TGTGCCAGCAGTCCGGACGGATTAGCAAAACCCCAGCATTTT. The encoded protein is CASSPDGLAKPQHF.

This clone was picked up one time. The J gene is TRBJ2-1, the V gene TRBV7-6; 9 bases are a match to TRBD2. J gave up 5 bases and V 0 bases, and 8 bases lay outside the gene matches. The CDR3 extends over 17 amino acids. Germline V gene data show CDR1 as SGHVS and CDR2 as FNYEAQ. Here the CDR3 DNA reads TGTGCCAGCAGCTTAGCGCGACTGGTAGCGGGGGACAATGAGCAGTTCTTC. Translation gives CASSLARLVAGDNEQFF.

The chain carries TRBV30 and TRBJ2-5, with D possibly being TRBD1 or TRBD2 (5 bases each). Germline V gives CDR1 GTSNPN, CDR2 SVGIG (reference sequence). The CDR3 runs 13 residues. V was shortened by 5 bases and J by 1 base, with 11 bases between the two germline ends. In DNA form, the CDR3 reads TGTGCCTGGGCCCTAGGGACCCAAGAGACCCAGTACTTC. As protein: CAWALGTQETQYF.

The chain employs TRBV2 and TRBJ2-7; D is unresolved. V was clipped by 3 bases and J by 2 bases, with 11 bases between them. Germline V gene lookup returns CDR1 SNHLY and CDR2 FYNNEI. The CDR3 length is 14 residues. CDR3 sequence (DNA): TGTGCCAGCAGTGATAGCAGGCTAACCTACGAGCAGTACTTC. Its protein product is CASSDSRLTYEQYF.

The chain couples TRBV28 to TRBJ1-1; D is perhaps TRBD1 (5 bases). This CDR3 is 14 amino acids long. The germline V gene encodes CDR1 MDHEN and CDR2 SYDVKM. The V and J ends lost 4 bases and 1 base respectively, with 10 bases between them. CDR3 sequence: CASSSARENTEAFF. The CDR3 DNA follows: TGTGCCAGCAGTTCGGCCAGGGAGAACACTGAAGCTTTCTTT.

The genes are TRBV5-1 and TRBJ1-4; 10 nucleotides match TRBD1. The CDR3 totals 17 residues. V gave up 0 bases and J gave up 0 bases; unmatched junction bases: 2. Germline loops: CDR1 SGHRS, CDR2 YFSETQ. The DNA for the CDR3 is TGCGCCAGCAGCTTGGGGGACAGGGGATCAACTAATGAAAAACTGTTTTTT. It codes for CASSLGDRGSTNEKLFF.

The gene calls are TRBV27 and TRBJ1-2; unclear D gene. With 0 bases removed from V and 7 bases from J, the gap between germline ends came to 21 bases. CDR3 length equals 17 residues. Germline values: CDR1 MNHEY, CDR2 SMNVEV (reference sequence). DNA of the CDR3: TGTGCCAGCAGTTTATCGTCCCCTCATGGAACTATTAGTGGCTACACCTTC. This encodes CASSLSSPHGTISGYTF.